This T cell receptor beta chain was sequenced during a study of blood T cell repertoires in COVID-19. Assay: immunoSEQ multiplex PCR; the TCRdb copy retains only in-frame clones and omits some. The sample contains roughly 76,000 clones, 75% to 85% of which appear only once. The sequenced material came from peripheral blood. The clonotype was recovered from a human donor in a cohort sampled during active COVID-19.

The CDR3 DNA reads as TGTGCCAGTAGTAACCTCCCCCCGTTGACAAATTGGGCCTACGAGCAGTACTTC. It codes for CASSNLPPLTNWAYEQYF. This rearrangement joins TRBV19 to TRBJ2-7, with unresolved D. Germline CDR1 and CDR2: LNHDA and SQIVND (reference sequence). This CDR3 has 18 amino acids. The ends were cut back, 4 bases at V and 2 bases at J, with 24 bases in the middle.